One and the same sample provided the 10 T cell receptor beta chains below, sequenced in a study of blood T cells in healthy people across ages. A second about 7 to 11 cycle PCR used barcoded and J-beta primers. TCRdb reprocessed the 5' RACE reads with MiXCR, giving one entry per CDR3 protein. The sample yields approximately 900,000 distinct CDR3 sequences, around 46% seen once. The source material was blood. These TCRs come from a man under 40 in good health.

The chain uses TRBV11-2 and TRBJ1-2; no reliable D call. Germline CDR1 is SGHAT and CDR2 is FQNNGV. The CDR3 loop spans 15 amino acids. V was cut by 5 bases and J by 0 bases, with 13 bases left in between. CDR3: CASSPWDPANYGYTF. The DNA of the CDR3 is TGTGCCAGCAGCCCCTGGGATCCAGCTAACTATGGCTACACCTTC.

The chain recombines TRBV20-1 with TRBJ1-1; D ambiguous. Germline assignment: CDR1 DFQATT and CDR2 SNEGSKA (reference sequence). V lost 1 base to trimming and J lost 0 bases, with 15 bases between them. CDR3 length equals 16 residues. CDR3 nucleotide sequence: TGCAGTGCTAGAGTAGTTGCGGGTGCGCTGAACACTGAAGCTTTCTTT. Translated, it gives CSARVVAGALNTEAFF.

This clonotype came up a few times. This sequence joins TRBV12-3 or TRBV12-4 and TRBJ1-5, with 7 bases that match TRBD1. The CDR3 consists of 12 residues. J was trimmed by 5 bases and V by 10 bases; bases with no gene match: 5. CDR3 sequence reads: CATARGDQPQHF. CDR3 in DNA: TGTGCCACAGCCAGGGGGGATCAGCCCCAGCATTTT.

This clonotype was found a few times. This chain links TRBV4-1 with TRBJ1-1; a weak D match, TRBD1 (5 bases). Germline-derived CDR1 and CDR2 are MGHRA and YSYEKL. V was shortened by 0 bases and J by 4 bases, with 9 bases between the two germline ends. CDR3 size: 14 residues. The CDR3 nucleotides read TGCGCCAGCAGCCAAGACCCCGGGGCCACTGAAGCTTTCTTT. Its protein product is CASSQDPGATEAFF.

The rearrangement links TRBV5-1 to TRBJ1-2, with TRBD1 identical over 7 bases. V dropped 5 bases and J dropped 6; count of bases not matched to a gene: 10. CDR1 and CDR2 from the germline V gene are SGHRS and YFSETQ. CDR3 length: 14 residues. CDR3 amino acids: CASSPIRQGNGYTF. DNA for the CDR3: TGCGCCAGCAGTCCTATCCGACAGGGCAATGGCTACACCTTC. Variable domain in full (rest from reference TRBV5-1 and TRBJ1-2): KAGVTQTPRYLIKTRGQQVTLSCSPISGHRSVSWYQQTPGQGLQFLFEYFSETQRNKGNFPGRFSGRQFSNSRSEMNVSTLELGDSALYLCASSPIRQGNGYTFGSGTRLTVV.

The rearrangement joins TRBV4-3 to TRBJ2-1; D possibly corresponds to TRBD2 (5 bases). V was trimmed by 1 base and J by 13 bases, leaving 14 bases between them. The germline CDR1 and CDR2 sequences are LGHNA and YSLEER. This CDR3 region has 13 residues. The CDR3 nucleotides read TGCGCCAGCAGCCAAGGAACCGGGGAGACCCAGTTCTTC. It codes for CASSQGTGETQFF.

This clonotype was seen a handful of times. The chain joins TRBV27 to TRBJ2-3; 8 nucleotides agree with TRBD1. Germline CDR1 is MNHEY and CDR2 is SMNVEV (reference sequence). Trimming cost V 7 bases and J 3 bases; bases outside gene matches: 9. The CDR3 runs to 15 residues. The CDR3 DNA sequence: TGTGCCAGCATTCCGGACAGGGATAGGACAGATACGCAGTATTTT. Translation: CASIPDRDRTDTQYF.

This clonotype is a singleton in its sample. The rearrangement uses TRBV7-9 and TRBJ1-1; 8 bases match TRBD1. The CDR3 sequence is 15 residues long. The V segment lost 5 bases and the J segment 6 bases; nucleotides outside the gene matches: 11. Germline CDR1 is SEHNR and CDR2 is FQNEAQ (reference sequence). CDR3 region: CASSPYRGQDAEAFF. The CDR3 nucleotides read TGTGCCAGCAGCCCATACAGGGGACAGGACGCTGAAGCTTTCTTT.

CDR3 coding DNA: TGTGCCACCAGCAGAGATGCCCCCCTCCACGACAGGTCCCCTGGTGACTATGGCTACACCTTC. It codes for CATSRDAPLHDRSPGDYGYTF. This chain joins TRBV15 and TRBJ1-2, with D tentatively TRBD1 (6 bases). This CDR3 region has 21 residues. The germline gives CDR1 LNHNV, CDR2 YYDKDF (reference sequence). Trimming removed 0 bases at V and 3 bases at J, with 29 bases between.

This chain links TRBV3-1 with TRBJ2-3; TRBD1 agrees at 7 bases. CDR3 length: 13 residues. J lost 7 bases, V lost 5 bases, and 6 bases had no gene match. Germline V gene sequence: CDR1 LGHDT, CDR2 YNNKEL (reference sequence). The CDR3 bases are TGTGCCAGCAGCACTAGGGACAGCAATACGCAGTATTTT. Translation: CASSTRDSNTQYF.